This passage covers 7 T cell receptor beta chains from one sample sequenced in a study of technical replicates of blood from several donors. The assay was immunoSEQ multiplex PCR, and TCRdb's table has in-frame clones only and misses some. Of around 79,000 clones in the sample, over 90% are singletons; the top ten hold under 0.5%. Specimen: T cells isolated from PBMCs. The receptors were gathered from a human donor in good health.

The V and J genes are TRBV5-6 and TRBJ1-2, with D maybe TRBD1 (6 bases). This CDR3 spans 13 amino acids. The V end lost 0 bases, the J end lost 8 bases, and 11 bases lay between the germline ends. The germline CDR1 and CDR2 sequences are SGHDT and YYEEEE. This CDR3 reads CASSLDRVDGYTF. Here the CDR3 DNA reads TGTGCCAGCAGCTTGGACAGGGTAGACGGCTACACCTTC. Full variable domain (outside the CDR3, taken from reference TRBV5-6 and TRBJ1-2): DAGVTQSPTHLIKTRGQQVTLRCSPKSGHDTVSWYQQALGQGPQFIFQYYEEEERQRGNFPDRFSGHQFPNYSSELNVNALLLGDSALYLCASSLDRVDGYTFGSGTRLTVV.

The chain carries TRBV11-2 and TRBJ2-7, with D maybe TRBD1 (6 bases). Trimming pared 3 bases from V and 2 bases from J, leaving 11 bases between. The CDR3 is 14 residues long. Germline V gives CDR1 SGHAT, CDR2 FQNNGV. The CDR3: CASSLIDRTYEQYF. The CDR3 DNA reads TGTGCCAGCAGCTTGATAGACAGGACCTACGAGCAGTACTTC.

CDR3 bases: TGTGCCAGCAGCCCTACCTCCTACGAGCAGTACTTC. This codes for CASSPTSYEQYF. J is TRBJ2-7 and V is TRBV28; D is unresolved. This CDR3 contains 12 residues. V lost 6 bases, J lost 0 bases, and 6 bases lay in between. CDR1 and CDR2 from the germline V gene are MDHEN and SYDVKM.

This clone was detected only once. This chain links TRBV15 with TRBJ2-1, with 9 nucleotides matching TRBD2. The germline gives CDR1 LNHNV, CDR2 YYDKDF (reference sequence). The CDR3 spans 16 residues. Trimming took 4 bases from V and 0 from J; bases not matched to a gene: 4. CDR3 sequence reads: CATSTGSGSSYNEQFF. DNA for the CDR3: TGTGCCACCAGCACAGGTAGCGGGAGCTCCTACAATGAGCAGTTCTTC.

The gene calls are TRBV29-1 and TRBJ1-1, with a weak D call TRBD1 (6 bases). Germline V CDR1 and CDR2: SQVTM, ANQGSEA. The CDR3 contains 11 residues. CDR3 in DNA: TGCAGTGTGACAGGGAACACTGAAGCTTTCTTT. Its translation is CSVTGNTEAFF. The whole variable domain, remainder taken from reference TRBV29-1 and TRBJ1-1, is SAVISQKPSRDICQRGTSLTIQCQVDSQVTMMFWYRQQPGQSLTLIATANQGSEATYESGFVIDKFPISRPNLTFSTLTVSNMSPEDSSIYLCSVTGNTEAFFGQGTRLTVV.

This chain links TRBV5-4 with TRBJ2-7; the D gene is possibly TRBD2 (7 bases). CDR1 is SGHNT and CDR2 is YYREEE in the germline V gene (reference sequence). CDR3 length equals 14 residues. V lost 2 bases and J lost 0, with 9 bases in between. The CDR3 DNA reads as TGTGCCAGCAGCTTAGCGGGACACTCCTACGAGCAGTACTTC. It specifies CASSLAGHSYEQYF.

The rearrangement uses TRBV6-1 and TRBJ1-1; D unclear. The CDR3 is 14 residues long. V was cut by 8 bases and J by 6 bases, with 19 bases left in between. The V gene's germline CDR1 is MNHNS and CDR2 SASEGT. CDR3 loop: CASLEGPTGPEAFF. As DNA, the CDR3 is TGTGCCAGCCTCGAGGGCCCGACTGGGCCTGAAGCTTTCTTT.